The 2 T cell receptor beta chains below come from one sample, sequenced in a study of cytomegalovirus exposure and HLA in healthy donors. PCR was performed using 60 Vbeta and 13 Jbeta primers. Assay: immunoSEQ multiplex PCR; the TCRdb copy retains only in-frame clones and omits some. The repertoire has some 100,000 clones, about 70% of them found once; the top ten carry just over 2%. Sequences were obtained from PBMCs. The origin of the receptors is a human donor in good health.

The chain carries TRBV7-6 and TRBJ2-5; no clear D. Trimming left V 4 bases short and J 0 bases short, with 15 bases between. The CDR3 is made up of 16 amino acids. Germline CDR1 and CDR2: SGHVS and FNYEAQ. CDR3 sequence reads: CASSSRVAENQETQYF. CDR3 nucleotides: TGTGCCAGCAGCTCCCGGGTAGCTGAAAACCAAGAGACCCAGTACTTC.

The chain uses TRBV6-1 and TRBJ1-5; D call uncertain. From germline, CDR1 is MNHNS and CDR2 SASEGT. CDR3 length: 15 residues. Trimming removed 3 bases from V and 6 bases from J, with 15 bases in between. The DNA for the CDR3 is TGTGCCAGCAGTGAGTCTCAGGTCAAGACTCAGCCCCAGCATTTT. It codes for CASSESQVKTQPQHF.